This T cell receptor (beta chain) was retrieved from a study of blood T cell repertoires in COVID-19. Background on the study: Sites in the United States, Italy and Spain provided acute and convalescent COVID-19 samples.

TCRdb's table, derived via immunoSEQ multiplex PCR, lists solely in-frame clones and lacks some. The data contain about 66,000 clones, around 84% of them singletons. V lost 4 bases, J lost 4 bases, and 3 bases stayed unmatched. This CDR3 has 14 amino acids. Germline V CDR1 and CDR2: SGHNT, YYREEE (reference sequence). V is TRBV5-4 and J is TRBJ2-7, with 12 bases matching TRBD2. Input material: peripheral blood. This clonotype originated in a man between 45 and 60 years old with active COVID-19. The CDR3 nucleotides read TGTGCCAGCAGCCCTGGGACTAGCGGGTACGAGCAGTACTTC. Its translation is CASSPGTSGYEQYF.